This T cell receptor beta chain was sequenced during a study of blood T cells in healthy people across ages. The study's findings and limits: Naive and antigen-experienced cells could not be conclusively compared, given unsorted PBMCs.

CDR3 length: 16 amino acids. The V gene lost 0 bases and the J gene lost 0 bases, with 9 bases spanning the gap. Germline values: CDR1 MNHEY, CDR2 SVGEGT. Using a J-beta primer mix together with a sample-barcoded 5' primer, a second PCR was run for about 7 to 12 cycles. TCRdb used MiXCR to reprocess the 5' RACE reads, holding one entry per CDR3 protein. Among about a million distinct CDR3 sequences listed, just over 50% were seen once. Concerning this clonotype: As yet, its antigen is unknown.

The sample taken for sequencing was blood. The source is an older woman in good health. The genes are TRBV6-2 or TRBV6-3 and TRBJ2-1; TRBD1 is a possible D gene (6 bases). In nucleotides, the CDR3 is TGTGCCAGCAGTTACTCCGGACAGAGCTCCTACAATGAGCAGTTCTTC. It codes for CASSYSGQSSYNEQFF.